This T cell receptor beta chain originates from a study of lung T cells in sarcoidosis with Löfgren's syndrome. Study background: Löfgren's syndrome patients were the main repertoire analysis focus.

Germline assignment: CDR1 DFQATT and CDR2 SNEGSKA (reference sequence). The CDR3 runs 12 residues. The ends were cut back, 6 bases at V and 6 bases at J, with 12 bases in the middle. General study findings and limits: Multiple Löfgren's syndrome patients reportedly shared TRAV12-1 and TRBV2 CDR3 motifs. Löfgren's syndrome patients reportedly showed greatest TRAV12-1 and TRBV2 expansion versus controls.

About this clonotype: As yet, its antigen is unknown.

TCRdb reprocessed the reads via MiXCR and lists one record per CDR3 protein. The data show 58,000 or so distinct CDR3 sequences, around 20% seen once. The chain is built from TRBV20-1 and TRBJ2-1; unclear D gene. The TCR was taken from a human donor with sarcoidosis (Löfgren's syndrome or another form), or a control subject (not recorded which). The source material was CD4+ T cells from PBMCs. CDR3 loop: CSATPNSNEQFF. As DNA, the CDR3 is TGCAGTGCGACCCCTAACTCCAATGAGCAGTTCTTC.